This T cell receptor (beta chain) was found in a study of siplizumab effects on memory and regulatory T cells. Regarding the study as a whole: Alloreactive CD4+ clones that could be mapped were on average roughly 69% Treg-derived with siplizumab, against about 30% in controls. Suppressive activity of Tregs proliferating in siplizumab cultures remained unconfirmed. Major contributors to the alloresponse seemed to be naive T cells, which also appeared more diverse than memory cells.

The repertoire was sequenced with immunoSEQ multiplex PCR; TCRdb's copy has only in-frame clones and lacks some. The sample holds more than 85,000 clones; 80% to 95% are singletons and the top ten take 0.85% to 1.2%. In regard to this clone: Its matching antigen is unknown.

Sequencing input: CD4+ T cells sorted from blood. The origin of this receptor is a human donor in good health.

In DNA, the CDR3 is TGTGCCAGCAGCCGACCCGATGAAGCTTTCTTT. Residues: CASSRPDEAFF. V is TRBV28 and J is TRBJ1-1; D is undetermined. V shed 6 bases and J shed 7 bases, with 9 bases lying between them. Germline lookup yields CDR1 MDHEN and CDR2 SYDVKM. There are 11 residues in the CDR3.